These 20 T cell receptor beta chains were all obtained from the same sample, sequenced in a study of cytomegalovirus exposure and HLA in healthy donors. Use of 60 Vbeta and 13 Jbeta primers characterized the PCR. Assay used: immunoSEQ multiplex PCR; TCRdb lists only in-frame clones, some missing. The table shows approximately 120,000 clones, with under 85% occurring only once. The material sequenced was PBMCs. The receptors shown here come from a woman aged 40 to 50 in good health and CMV-seropositive.

The chain is built from TRBV4-1 and TRBJ2-7, with D possibly matching TRBD1 (5 bases). Germline CDR1 is MGHRA and CDR2 is YSYEKL. CDR3 length equals 17 residues. V was trimmed by 4 bases and J by 5 bases, leaving 24 bases between them. The DNA of the CDR3 is TGCGCCAGCAGCCCCTCATCGACAGTTCCATGGGGCCACGAGCAGTACTTC. It translates to CASSPSSTVPWGHEQYF.

The chain is built from TRBV29-1 and TRBJ2-2; D possibly corresponds to TRBD1 (5 bases). V lost 2 bases to trimming and J lost 1 base, with 14 bases between them. The CDR3 totals 16 residues. CDR1 SQVTM and CDR2 ANQGSEA come from the germline V gene. CDR3: CSVEQGSPGNTGELFF. The CDR3 DNA is TGCAGCGTTGAACAGGGAAGTCCGGGGAACACCGGGGAGCTGTTTTTT.

The V and J genes are TRBV7-9 and TRBJ1-3; D unresolved. Trimming took off 4 bases at V and 9 bases at J, with 13 bases between the two ends. Germline loops: CDR1 SEHNR, CDR2 FQNEAQ (reference sequence). CDR3 length: 13 amino acids. DNA for the CDR3: TGTGCCAGCAGCTCCGTGTCCCTCCCCACCATATATTTT. Translation gives CASSSVSLPTIYF.

This chain links TRBV30 with TRBJ2-6; tentatively, D is TRBD1 (5 bases). Germline CDR1 and CDR2: GTSNPN and SVGIG (reference sequence). The CDR3 length is 15 residues. The V end lost 3 bases, the J end lost 0 bases, and 9 bases lay between the germline ends. The CDR3 DNA reads as TGTGCCTGGAGCCGACAGCTCTCTGGGGCCAACGTCCTGACTTTC. This sequence encodes CAWSRQLSGANVLTF.

V usage is TRBV6-1 and J usage is TRBJ2-7; TRBD1 aligns across 7 bases. Per germline, CDR1 MNHNS and CDR2 SASEGT. The CDR3 has 16 amino acids. The V and J ends lost 4 bases and 1 base, in that order; junction bases with no gene match: 10. The CDR3 DNA is TGTGCCAGCAGTGCAGCTCGATGGGACAGTTCCTACGAGCAGTACTTC. Amino acid sequence: CASSAARWDSSYEQYF.

This clone was counted a single time. CDR3 DNA sequence: TGTGCCAGCAGTTACGAGGAGGGGTCGTCCTACAATGAGCAGTTCTTC. Translated, it gives CASSYEEGSSYNEQFF. The chain links TRBV6-5 to TRBJ2-1; D may be TRBD2 (6 bases). V shed 2 bases and J shed 1 base, with 12 bases lying between them. CDR1 MNHEY and CDR2 SVGAGI come from the germline V gene. The CDR3 loop spans 16 amino acids.

This chain connects TRBV7-2 to TRBJ2-2; D might be TRBD2 (6 bases). In germline, CDR1 is SGHTA, CDR2 FQGNSA. The CDR3 runs to 13 residues. V lost 6 bases to trimming and J lost 4 bases, with 9 bases between them. This CDR3 reads CASSWDFTGELFF. The CDR3 DNA reads as TGTGCCAGCAGTTGGGACTTCACCGGGGAGCTGTTTTTT.

The J gene is TRBJ1-5, the V gene TRBV30; perhaps TRBD1 as D (6 bases). The CDR3 length is 13 residues. Trimming shortened V by 5 bases and J by 2 bases, and 10 bases separated the two germline ends. Looked up from germline, CDR1 is GTSNPN and CDR2 is SVGIG (reference sequence). Here the CDR3 reads CAWSGAGNQPQHF. Here the CDR3 DNA reads TGTGCCTGGTCAGGGGCCGGCAATCAGCCCCAGCATTTT.

The rearrangement links TRBV20-1 to TRBJ1-2; D not certain. Germline V gene lookup returns CDR1 DFQATT and CDR2 SNEGSKA (reference sequence). The V end was cut by 4 bases, the J end by 2 bases, with 5 bases between. This CDR3 comprises 11 residues. Here the CDR3 reads CSATRNYGYTF. The CDR3 region has the DNA TGCAGTGCTACCAGAAACTATGGCTACACCTTC.

The chain combines TRBV2 with TRBJ2-1; D is unresolved. CDR1 is SNHLY and CDR2 is FYNNEI in the germline V gene. Between the trimmed V and J ends, which lost 7 bases and 0 bases, there was a span of 4 bases. The CDR3 sequence is 12 residues long. CDR3 sequence: CASTVSYNEQFF. The CDR3 DNA reads TGTGCCAGCACGGTCTCCTACAATGAGCAGTTCTTC.

The rearrangement joins TRBV19 to TRBJ1-1, with D uncertain. Trimming shortened V by 1 base and J by 3 bases, and 9 bases separated the two germline ends. Germline CDR1 reads LNHDA; CDR2 reads SQIVND (reference sequence). The CDR3 sequence is 14 residues long. The CDR3 sequence is CASSIGGSYTEAFF. CDR3 in DNA: TGTGCCAGTAGTATAGGTGGCAGTTACACTGAAGCTTTCTTT.

This chain links TRBV2 with TRBJ1-5, with 9 bases aligning to TRBD1. CDR1 SNHLY and CDR2 FYNNEI come from the germline V gene. The CDR3 length is 16 residues. V was pared by 6 bases and J by 3 bases, with 9 bases of the junction left unmatched. CDR3 amino acids: CASRPSTGGYNQPQHF. CDR3 nucleotides: TGTGCCAGCAGACCATCCACAGGGGGCTACAATCAGCCCCAGCATTTT.

This clone has just one count. V is TRBV2 and J is TRBJ2-3, with 10 bases fitting TRBD2. CDR1 and CDR2 (germline): SNHLY, FYNNEI. This CDR3 has 16 residues. With V trimmed by 4 bases and J by 2 bases, 6 bases remained unmatched. The CDR3 sequence is CASSGLLAGITDTQYF. For the CDR3, the DNA is TGTGCCAGCAGTGGTCTACTAGCGGGGATCACAGATACGCAGTATTTT.

This sequence joins TRBV7-9 and TRBJ2-7; D uncertain. Trimming left V 2 bases short and J 1 base short, with 12 bases between. The CDR3 runs 15 residues. Looked up from germline, CDR1 is SEHNR and CDR2 is FQNEAQ (reference sequence). CDR3 DNA: TGTGCCAGCAGCTTACTGGGCGCTCCTTCCTACGAGCAGTACTTC. Residues: CASSLLGAPSYEQYF. The full variable domain, its missing parts supplied by reference TRBV7-9 and TRBJ2-7, is DTGVSQNPRHKITKRGQNVTFRCDPISEHNRLYWYRQTLGQGPEFLTYFQNEAQLEKSRLLSDRFSAERPKGSFSTLEIQRTEQGDSAMYLCASSLLGAPSYEQYFGPGTRLTVT.

This chain links TRBV6-5 with TRBJ2-1, with TRBD2 matching over 13 bases. The V segment lost 7 bases and the J segment 5 bases; nucleotides outside the gene matches: 2. The CDR3 extends over 14 amino acids. Germline V gene lookup returns CDR1 MNHEY and CDR2 SVGAGI. The CDR3 is CASIGTSGDNEQFF. The CDR3 DNA sequence: TGTGCCAGCATCGGGACTAGCGGGGACAATGAGCAGTTCTTC.

The J gene is TRBJ2-1, the V gene TRBV30; 11 bases agree with TRBD2. The V gene end was trimmed by 2 bases and the J gene end by 3 bases; junction bases not matched to a gene: 3. In germline, CDR1 is GTSNPN, CDR2 SVGIG (reference sequence). This CDR3 spans 15 amino acids. The CDR3 sequence: CAWSRTSGFYNEQFF. CDR3 coding DNA: TGTGCCTGGAGTCGGACTAGCGGGTTCTACAATGAGCAGTTCTTC.

This chain uses TRBV6-5 with TRBJ1-5, with a tentative D call TRBD1 (5 bases). Germline CDR1 reads MNHEY; CDR2 reads SVGAGI. Trimming left V 8 bases short and J 7 bases short, with 12 bases between. The length of the CDR3 is 12 residues. The CDR3 here is CASGGGAQPQHF. The CDR3 DNA is TGTGCCAGCGGGGGGGGAGCCCAGCCCCAGCATTTT.

In its sample, this clone was seen a few times. The V call is TRBV4-1, the J call TRBJ2-1, with D perhaps TRBD1 (6 bases). Between the trimmed V and J ends, which lost 1 base and 8 bases, there was a span of 15 bases. CDR3 length: 15 residues. The V gene's germline CDR1 is MGHRA and CDR2 YSYEKL. The CDR3 spells CASSQGRQARDEQFF. DNA for the CDR3: TGCGCCAGCAGCCAAGGGCGACAGGCTAGGGATGAGCAGTTCTTC.

This chain links TRBV28 with TRBJ1-1; D is perhaps TRBD1 (6 bases). Germline V gene lookup returns CDR1 MDHEN and CDR2 SYDVKM. V shed 8 bases and J shed 4 bases, with 23 bases lying between them. This CDR3 has 16 residues. The CDR3 spells CASQGGARWAGTEAFF. CDR3 DNA: TGTGCCAGCCAAGGGGGGGCGAGATGGGCAGGCACTGAAGCTTTCTTT.

V gene TRBV2 combines with J gene TRBJ2-1, with TRBD1 matching over 10 bases. With 5 bases clipped from V and 6 bases from J, the junction kept 10 bases outside the gene matches. The CDR3 consists of 16 residues. CDR1 and CDR2 (germline): SNHLY, FYNNEI. In nucleotides, the CDR3 is TGTGCCAGCAGTCCCCAGACAGGGGGCCGTAGCAATGAGCAGTTCTTC. It is translated as CASSPQTGGRSNEQFF. Supplemented by reference TRBV2 and TRBJ2-1, the full variable domain reads EPEVTQTPSHQVTQMGQEVILRCVPISNHLYFYWYRQILGQKVEFLVSFYNNEISEKSEIFDDQFSVERPDGSNFTLKIRSTKLEDSAMYFCASSPQTGGRSNEQFFGPGTRLTVL.